Below are 32 T cell receptor beta chains sequenced from a single sample in a study of neoadjuvant anti-PD-1 for oral cavity cancer. The method was immunoSEQ multiplex PCR; TCRdb's version includes in-frame clones alone and lacks a portion of them. The sample holds roughly 36,000 clones, 35% to 40% seen once. Time point of the sample: after neoadjuvant nivolumab, at surgical resection. The sample consisted of tumor tissue, taken after nivolumab (anti-PD-1) treatment. Receptors were obtained from a person aged 35 to 85 with oral cavity squamous cell carcinoma.

V usage is TRBV5-4 and J usage is TRBJ1-2; the D is unclear. The CDR3 spans 18 residues. V was clipped by 4 bases and J by 4 bases, with 26 bases between them. The V gene's germline CDR1 is SGHNT and CDR2 YYREEE (reference sequence). The CDR3 bases are TGTGCCAGCAGCCCCCCCCCGGTCAGAGGTCGTGGCATCTATGGCTACACCTTC. This codes for CASSPPPVRGRGIYGYTF.

The J gene is TRBJ2-7, the V gene TRBV6-1; D unclear. V was cut by 3 bases and J by 2 bases, with 8 bases left in between. The CDR3 length is 13 residues. Per germline, CDR1 MNHNS and CDR2 SASEGT. The CDR3 nucleotides are TGTGCCAGCAGTGATAGGGCCCCCTACGAGCAGTACTTC. Translating gives CASSDRAPYEQYF.

This clone was observed a few times. This chain joins TRBV30 and TRBJ2-3; D unresolved. Germline CDR1 and CDR2: GTSNPN and SVGIG (reference sequence). Trimming shortened V by 5 bases and J by 6 bases, and 12 bases separated the two germline ends. This CDR3 region has 12 residues. CDR3 in amino acids: CAWSRVFDTQYF. CDR3 in DNA: TGTGCCTGGTCTAGGGTTTTCGATACGCAGTATTTT.

The J gene is TRBJ1-1, the V gene TRBV19; the D gene is possibly TRBD1 (6 bases). The CDR3 has 13 amino acids. The V end lost 7 bases, the J end lost 3 bases, and 12 bases lay between the germline ends. Germline loops: CDR1 LNHDA, CDR2 SQIVND (reference sequence). The CDR3 region is CASNLDSDTEAFF. The CDR3 DNA reads as TGTGCCAGTAACCTGGACAGCGACACTGAAGCTTTCTTT.

V is TRBV6-4 and J is TRBJ2-3, with 10 bases aligning to TRBD2. The CDR3 totals 15 residues. Germline trimming cut 3 bases from V and 2 bases from J; bases unmatched to any gene: 2. The germline V gene encodes CDR1 MRHNA and CDR2 SNTAGT. The CDR3 region is CASSETSGVTDTQYF. Written as DNA, the CDR3 is TGTGCCAGCAGTGAAACTAGCGGGGTCACAGATACGCAGTATTTT.

This chain joins TRBV5-4 and TRBJ1-1, with D perhaps TRBD1 (6 bases). V was clipped by 4 bases and J by 4 bases, with 8 bases between them. CDR1 and CDR2 from the germline V gene are SGHNT and YYREEE (reference sequence). The CDR3 is 12 residues long. This chain's CDR3 is CASSIQGTEAFF. Here the CDR3 DNA reads TGTGCCAGCAGCATACAGGGCACTGAAGCTTTCTTT. The full variable domain, with the rest looked up from reference TRBV5-4 and TRBJ1-1, is ETGVTQSPTHLIKTRGQQVTLRCSSQSGHNTVSWYQQALGQGPQFIFQYYREEENGRGNFPPRFSGLQFPNYSSELNVNALELDDSALYLCASSIQGTEAFFGQGTRLTVV.

This clone was detected ten times or more. This sequence joins TRBV4-1 and TRBJ2-5; a weak D match, TRBD1 (5 bases). This CDR3 comprises 17 residues. V lost 0 bases to trimming and J lost 1 base, with 15 bases between them. Germline V gives CDR1 MGHRA, CDR2 YSYEKL. The CDR3 region has the DNA TGCGCCAGCAGCCAAGATGCCGGACAAAACTTCCAAGAGACCCAGTACTTC. This sequence encodes CASSQDAGQNFQETQYF.

This clone was observed at least ten times. CDR3 nucleotides: TGTGCCAGCAGTGATGGGCCAGGGGGCAATCAGCCCCAGCATTTT. Translation gives CASSDGPGGNQPQHF. The V gene is TRBV2, the J gene TRBJ1-5; weak D call: TRBD1 (6 bases). Germline V lookup: CDR1 SNHLY, CDR2 FYNNEI. Between the trimmed V and J ends, which lost 3 bases and 2 bases, there was a span of 11 bases. The CDR3 loop spans 15 amino acids.

The chain joins TRBV29-1 to TRBJ2-7, with D tentatively TRBD2 (5 bases). CDR1 and CDR2 (germline): SQVTM, ANQGSEA. V was cut by 4 bases and J by 0 bases, with 10 bases left in between. This CDR3 region has 13 residues. The CDR3 protein is CSVVEEFSYEQYF. The CDR3 nucleotides read TGCAGCGTTGTGGAGGAGTTCTCCTACGAGCAGTACTTC.

This clone was observed many times. This chain links TRBV6-1 with TRBJ2-4; D is possibly TRBD1 (6 bases). V lost 7 bases to trimming and J lost 9 bases, with 10 bases between them. The CDR3 length is 11 residues. Germline loops: CDR1 MNHNS, CDR2 SASEGT. The CDR3 loop is CASIRGGIQYF. The DNA for the CDR3 is TGTGCCAGCATACGAGGGGGCATTCAGTACTTC.

The chain has TRBV4-1 and TRBJ1-2, with 9 bases fitting TRBD1. Germline lookup yields CDR1 MGHRA and CDR2 YSYEKL. This CDR3 comprises 15 residues. The J segment lost 4 bases and the V segment lost 3 bases, leaving 6 bases of the junction unmatched. CDR3 DNA: TGCGCCAGCAGCCAGACAGGGGGTGCCACCTATGGCTACACCTTC. Amino acids: CASSQTGGATYGYTF.

The sample holds a few counts of this clone. The V and J genes are TRBV27 and TRBJ1-1; D not certain. CDR1 and CDR2 (germline): MNHEY, SMNVEV (reference sequence). The CDR3 has 14 residues. V was clipped by 6 bases and J by 1 base, with 12 bases between them. CDR3 amino acids: CASSHDGGNTEAFF. The DNA of the CDR3 is TGTGCCAGCAGCCATGACGGAGGGAACACTGAAGCTTTCTTT.

V and J are TRBV30 and TRBJ1-6; maybe TRBD1 (6 bases). This CDR3 is built from 14 residues. Per germline, CDR1 GTSNPN and CDR2 SVGIG (reference sequence). Trimming cost V 2 bases and J 5 bases, with 10 bases left between them. CDR3 nucleotides: TGTGCCTGGAGTATAGGACAGAATAATTCACCCCTCCACTTT. This gives the protein CAWSIGQNNSPLHF.

This clone was recorded many times. CDR3 loop: CSVGGFGETQYF. CDR3 nucleotide sequence: TGCAGCGTTGGGGGGTTCGGGGAGACCCAGTACTTC. V is TRBV29-1 and J is TRBJ2-5; perhaps D is TRBD1 or TRBD2 (5 bases each). The germline V gene has CDR1 SQVTM and CDR2 ANQGSEA. This CDR3 comprises 12 residues. The V end lost 4 bases, the J end lost 5 bases, and 11 bases lay between the germline ends.

This clone occurred many times. The chain is built from TRBV30 and TRBJ1-6, with a weak D call TRBD1 (5 bases). The CDR3 is 13 residues long. CDR1 and CDR2 (germline): GTSNPN, SVGIG (reference sequence). Trimming removed 4 bases at V and 8 bases at J, with 12 bases between. The CDR3 nucleotides are TGTGCCTGGAAAGGCAGGGTTTATTCACCCCTCCACTTT. Amino acid sequence: CAWKGRVYSPLHF.

The genes are TRBV28 and TRBJ2-5, with a possible D match to TRBD2 (6 bases). Trimming removed 3 bases at V and 2 bases at J, with 10 bases between. The germline V gene encodes CDR1 MDHEN and CDR2 SYDVKM. This CDR3 has 14 amino acids. This CDR3 reads CASSFAGPQETQYF. The CDR3 region has the DNA TGTGCCAGCAGTTTCGCGGGACCACAAGAGACCCAGTACTTC.

The J gene is TRBJ1-5, the V gene TRBV19, with 9 nucleotides matching TRBD1. J was trimmed by 6 bases and V by 3 bases; bases with no gene match: 6. The CDR3 has 15 residues. The germline gives CDR1 LNHDA, CDR2 SQIVND (reference sequence). The CDR3 DNA reads TGTGCCAGTAGTATTACAGGGGGCAGCGGTCAGCCCCAGCATTTT. Its protein is CASSITGGSGQPQHF.

The rearrangement joins TRBV27 to TRBJ2-7, with 8 bases fitting TRBD2. CDR3 size: 14 residues. V trimming: 4 bases; J trimming: 3 bases; junction bases outside the gene matches: 5. Germline-derived CDR1 and CDR2 are MNHEY and SMNVEV (reference sequence). The DNA of the CDR3 is TGTGCCAGCAGTTCGGCTAGCGGGTACTACGAGCAGTACTTC. It encodes CASSSASGYYEQYF.

This chain connects TRBV7-9 to TRBJ2-5; D is uncertain. The CDR3 sequence is 13 residues long. Germline CDR1 and CDR2: SEHNR and FQNEAQ (reference sequence). The V gene lost 5 bases and the J gene lost 5 bases, with 12 bases spanning the gap. DNA for the CDR3: TGTGCCAGCAGCACCCCTTTAGGGGAGACCCAGTACTTC. Translation gives CASSTPLGETQYF.

The rearrangement uses TRBV7-9 and TRBJ2-7; D uncertain. CDR1 SEHNR and CDR2 FQNEAQ come from the germline V gene (reference sequence). Trimming took off 2 bases at V and 3 bases at J, with 8 bases between the two ends. The CDR3 contains 13 residues. The CDR3 region is CASSLLTDYEQYF. CDR3 in DNA: TGTGCCAGCAGCTTATTAACCGACTACGAGCAGTACTTC.

The rearrangement links TRBV30 to TRBJ1-1; D remains unclear. The CDR3 runs to 14 residues. Deletions cut 0 bases from V and 0 bases from J, with 8 bases between. CDR1 and CDR2 from the germline V gene are GTSNPN and SVGIG (reference sequence). The CDR3 protein is CAWSVWPLNTEAFF. The CDR3, as DNA: TGTGCCTGGAGTGTTTGGCCGCTGAACACTGAAGCTTTCTTT. The entire variable domain, with the rest obtained from reference TRBV30 and TRBJ1-1, is as follows: SQTIHQWPATLVQPVGSPLSLECTVEGTSNPNLYWYRQAAGRGLQLLFYSVGIGQISSEVPQNLSASRPQDRQFILSSKKLLLSDSGFYLCAWSVWPLNTEAFFGQGTRLTVV.

This clone was observed a handful of times. The rearrangement joins TRBV5-1 to TRBJ2-1; TRBD2 is a possible D gene (5 bases). V was trimmed by 4 bases and J by 7 bases, leaving 18 bases between them. The CDR3 spans 15 residues. Germline lookup yields CDR1 SGHRS and CDR2 YFSETQ. For the CDR3, the DNA is TGCGCCAGCAGCCCAAGTGAGGGCCGCGGGAATGAGCAGTTCTTC. It specifies CASSPSEGRGNEQFF.

The chain joins TRBV19 to TRBJ2-5, with a tentative D call TRBD1 (5 bases). CDR1 LNHDA and CDR2 SQIVND come from the germline V gene (reference sequence). V was trimmed by 5 bases and J by 5 bases, leaving 15 bases between them. The CDR3 has 14 amino acids. This CDR3 reads CASSDRRVGETQYF. In DNA, the CDR3 is TGTGCCAGTAGTGATCGCAGGGTAGGGGAGACCCAGTACTTC.

This clone was counted only a few times. The V gene is TRBV5-1, the J gene TRBJ2-3, with D possibly TRBD2 on 5 matching bases. Germline values: CDR1 SGHRS, CDR2 YFSETQ. CDR3 length: 15 residues. V dropped 4 bases and J dropped 3 bases, with 15 bases sitting between them. CDR3 in DNA: TGCGCCAGCAGCGCGGGCCAGTCCCAAACAGATACGCAGTATTTT. Translation gives CASSAGQSQTDTQYF. Full variable domain (remainder filled in from reference TRBV5-1 and TRBJ2-3): KAGVTQTPRYLIKTRGQQVTLSCSPISGHRSVSWYQQTPGQGLQFLFEYFSETQRNKGNFPGRFSGRQFSNSRSEMNVSTLELGDSALYLCASSAGQSQTDTQYFGPGTRLTVL.

In its sample, this clone was seen many times. The chain uses TRBV7-8 and TRBJ1-6; D call uncertain. The CDR3 runs to 13 residues. V dropped 0 bases and J dropped 8 bases, with 5 bases sitting between them. From germline, CDR1 is SGHVS and CDR2 FQNEAQ. CDR3 protein: CASSLARDSPLHF. The CDR3 DNA follows: TGTGCCAGCAGCTTAGCAAGGGATTCACCCCTCCACTTT. Full variable domain (missing parts from reference TRBV7-8 and TRBJ1-6): GAGVSQSPRYKVAKRGQDVALRCDPISGHVSLFWYQQALGQGPEFLTYFQNEAQLDKSGLPSDRFFAERPEGSVSTLKIQRTQQEDSAVYLCASSLARDSPLHFGNGTRLTVT.

The gene calls are TRBV19 and TRBJ2-3; D is unclear. Germline V gene data show CDR1 as LNHDA and CDR2 as SQIVND (reference sequence). The CDR3 loop spans 14 amino acids. V gave up 5 bases and J gave up 3 bases, with 12 bases separating them. In DNA, the CDR3 is TGTGCCAGTAGTGCCGGATATGGGACAGATACGCAGTATTTT. Translated: CASSAGYGTDTQYF.

Comments on this clone: The sample has other DNA sequences that encode this CDR3 too. This chain connects TRBV6-5 to TRBJ2-2; D gene unclear. Looked up from germline, CDR1 is MNHEY and CDR2 is SVGAGI. V lost 2 bases, J lost 0 bases, and 7 bases lay in between. The CDR3 has 15 residues. CDR3 nucleotide sequence: TGTGCCAGCAGTTACGACCGATCGAACACCGGGGAGCTGTTTTTT. It translates to CASSYDRSNTGELFF.

The chain links TRBV19 to TRBJ1-2; TRBD1 is a possible D gene (6 bases). CDR3 length: 15 residues. Trimming shortened V by 5 bases and J by 3 bases, and 16 bases separated the two germline ends. Germline V CDR1 and CDR2: LNHDA, SQIVND (reference sequence). CDR3 DNA sequence: TGTGCCAGTAGTGCGTTACTACAGGGTGACTATGGCTACACCTTC. This sequence encodes CASSALLQGDYGYTF.

This chain uses TRBV28 with TRBJ2-1; no definite D call. The length of the CDR3 is 17 residues. Germline values: CDR1 MDHEN, CDR2 SYDVKM. V gave up 5 bases and J gave up 8 bases, with 25 bases separating them. The CDR3 region is CASSPFWALGFLHEQFF. In DNA, the CDR3 is TGTGCCAGCAGTCCCTTTTGGGCGCTAGGATTTTTGCATGAGCAGTTCTTC.

This sequence joins TRBV7-3 and TRBJ1-6; the D is unclear. The CDR3 runs to 18 residues. Germline V gives CDR1 SGHTA, CDR2 FQGTGA. V was cut by 0 bases and J by 0 bases, with 12 bases left in between. CDR3 sequence reads: CASSLTVAGDSYNSPLHF. In DNA form, the CDR3 reads TGTGCCAGCAGCTTAACGGTCGCCGGGGACTCCTATAATTCACCCCTCCACTTT.

This clone occurred a few times. DNA for the CDR3: TGCGCCAGCAGCTTGGCCGGCTCCGCAGAAGAGACCCAGTACTTC. Translated: CASSLAGSAEETQYF. V gene TRBV5-1 combines with J gene TRBJ2-5; D uncertain. The V end was cut by 0 bases, the J end by 3 bases, with 12 bases between. CDR1 and CDR2 from the germline V gene are SGHRS and YFSETQ. This CDR3 comprises 15 residues.

A few counts support this clone. V gene TRBV6-5 combines with J gene TRBJ2-7, with D tentatively TRBD1 or TRBD2 (5 bases each). V was shortened by 2 bases and J by 7 bases, with 12 bases between the two germline ends. The germline V gene has CDR1 MNHEY and CDR2 SVGAGI. The CDR3 extends over 13 amino acids. This CDR3 reads CASSYGRGVEQYF. The CDR3 region has the DNA TGTGCCAGCAGTTACGGACGGGGCGTAGAGCAGTACTTC.